The TCR beta chain described here comes from a study of T cell responses to AZD1222 COVID-19 vaccine. Study-wide results and caveats: At baseline, just six AZD1222 recipients tested seropositive.

This CDR3 is built from 13 residues. V lost 0 bases, J lost 4 bases, and 4 bases lay in between. From germline, CDR1 is LGHDT and CDR2 YNNKEL (reference sequence). Assay used: immunoSEQ multiplex PCR; TCRdb lists only in-frame clones, some missing. This sample has about 100,000 clones, with around nine tenths found just once. To note about this clone: The antigen remains unidentified.

This clonotype was obtained from an adult in good health. The J gene is TRBJ1-3, the V gene TRBV3-1 (or the pseudogene TRBV3-2); unclear D gene. The material was peripheral blood, obtained on day 0 of AZD1222 vaccination. This chain's CDR3 is CASSQDSGNTIYF. CDR3 in DNA: TGTGCCAGCAGCCAAGACAGCGGAAACACCATATATTTT.